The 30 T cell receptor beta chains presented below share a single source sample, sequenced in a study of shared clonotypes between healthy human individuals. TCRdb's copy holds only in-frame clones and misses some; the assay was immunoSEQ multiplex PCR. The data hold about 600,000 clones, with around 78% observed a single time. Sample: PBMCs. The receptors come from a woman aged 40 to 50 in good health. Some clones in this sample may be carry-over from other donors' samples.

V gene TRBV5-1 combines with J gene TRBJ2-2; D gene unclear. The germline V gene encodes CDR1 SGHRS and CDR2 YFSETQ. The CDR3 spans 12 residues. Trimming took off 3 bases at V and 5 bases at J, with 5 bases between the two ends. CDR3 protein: CASSSRTGELFF. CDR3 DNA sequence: TGCGCCAGCAGCTCGCGGACCGGGGAGCTGTTTTTT.

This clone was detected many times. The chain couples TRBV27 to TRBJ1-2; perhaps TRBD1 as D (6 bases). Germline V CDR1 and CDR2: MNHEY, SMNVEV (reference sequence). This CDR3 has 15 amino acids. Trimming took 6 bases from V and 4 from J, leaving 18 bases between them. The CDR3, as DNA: TGTGCCAGCAGACCGGGTCTGGGGGCTATCTATGGCTACACCTTC. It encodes CASRPGLGAIYGYTF.

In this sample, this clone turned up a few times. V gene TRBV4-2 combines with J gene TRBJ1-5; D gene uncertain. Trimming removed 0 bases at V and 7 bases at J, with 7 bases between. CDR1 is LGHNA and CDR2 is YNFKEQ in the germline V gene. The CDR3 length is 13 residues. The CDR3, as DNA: TGTGCCAGCAGCCAAGATTCTGAACAGCCCCAGCATTTT. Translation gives CASSQDSEQPQHF.

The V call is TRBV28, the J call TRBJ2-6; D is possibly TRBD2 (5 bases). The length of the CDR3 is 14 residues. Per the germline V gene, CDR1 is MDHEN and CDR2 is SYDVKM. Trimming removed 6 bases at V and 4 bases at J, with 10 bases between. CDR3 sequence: CASSPGYGANVLTF. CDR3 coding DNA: TGTGCCAGCAGCCCGGGGTACGGGGCCAACGTCCTGACTTTC.

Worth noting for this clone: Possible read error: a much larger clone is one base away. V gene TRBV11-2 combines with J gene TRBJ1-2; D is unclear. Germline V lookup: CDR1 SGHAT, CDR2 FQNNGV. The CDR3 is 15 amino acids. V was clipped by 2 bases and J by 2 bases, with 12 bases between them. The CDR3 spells CASSLRGGENYGYTF. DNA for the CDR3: TGTGCCAGCAGCTTAAGAGGTGGGGAGAACTATGGCTACACCTTC.

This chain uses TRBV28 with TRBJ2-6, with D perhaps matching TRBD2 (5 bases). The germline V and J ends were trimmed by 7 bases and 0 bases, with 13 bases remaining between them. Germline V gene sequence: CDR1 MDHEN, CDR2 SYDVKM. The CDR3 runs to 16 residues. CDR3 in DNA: TGTGCCAGCACTAGGAGGTCCTACTCTGGGGCCAACGTCCTGACTTTC. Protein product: CASTRRSYSGANVLTF.

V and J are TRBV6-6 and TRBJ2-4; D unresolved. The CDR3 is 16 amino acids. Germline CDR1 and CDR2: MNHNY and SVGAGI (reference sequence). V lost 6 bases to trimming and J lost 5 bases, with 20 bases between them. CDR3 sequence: CASRENPRWTENIQYF. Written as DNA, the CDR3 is TGTGCCAGCAGAGAAAACCCTAGGTGGACGGAAAACATTCAGTACTTC.

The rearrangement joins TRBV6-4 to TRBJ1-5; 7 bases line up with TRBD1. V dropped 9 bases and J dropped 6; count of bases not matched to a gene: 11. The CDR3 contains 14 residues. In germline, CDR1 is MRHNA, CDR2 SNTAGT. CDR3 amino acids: CARTGSTGTQPQHF. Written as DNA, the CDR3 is TGTGCCAGGACCGGGTCGACAGGGACTCAGCCCCAGCATTTT.

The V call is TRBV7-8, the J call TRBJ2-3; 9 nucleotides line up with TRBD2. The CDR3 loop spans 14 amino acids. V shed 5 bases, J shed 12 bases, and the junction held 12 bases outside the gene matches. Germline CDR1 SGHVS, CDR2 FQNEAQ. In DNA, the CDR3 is TGTGCCAGCAGCCCCCGGGTAGCGGGGGACGATCAGTATTTT. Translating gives CASSPRVAGDDQYF.

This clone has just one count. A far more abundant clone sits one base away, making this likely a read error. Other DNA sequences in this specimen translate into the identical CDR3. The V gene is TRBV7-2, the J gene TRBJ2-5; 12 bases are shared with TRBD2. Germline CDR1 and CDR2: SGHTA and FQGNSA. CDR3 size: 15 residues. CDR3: CASSIGLAGIETQYF. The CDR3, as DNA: TGTGCCAGCAGCATCGGACTAGCGGGAATAGAGACCCAATACTTC. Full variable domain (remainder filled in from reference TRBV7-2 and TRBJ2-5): GAGVSQSPSNKVTEKGKDVELRCDPISGHTALYWYRQSLGQGLEFLIYFQGNSAPDKSGLPSDRFSAERTGGSVSTLTIQRTQQEDSAVYLCASSIGLAGIETQYFGPGTRLLVL.

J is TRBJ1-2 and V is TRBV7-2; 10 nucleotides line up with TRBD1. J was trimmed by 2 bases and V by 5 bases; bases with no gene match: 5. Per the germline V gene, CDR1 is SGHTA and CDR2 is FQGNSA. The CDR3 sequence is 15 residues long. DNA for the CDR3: TGTGCCAGCAGCCCCCGACAGGGGGCGAACTATGGCTACACCTTC. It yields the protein CASSPRQGANYGYTF.

In nucleotides, the CDR3 is TGTGCCAGTAGTCCTCCCCGCAAGGGTGCGTCGCAGCCCCAGCATTTT. Translation: CASSPPRKGASQPQHF. The gene calls are TRBV19 and TRBJ1-5; D is unclear. This CDR3 comprises 16 residues. Trimming removed 5 bases at V and 7 bases at J, with 21 bases between. Germline V gene sequence: CDR1 LNHDA, CDR2 SQIVND (reference sequence).

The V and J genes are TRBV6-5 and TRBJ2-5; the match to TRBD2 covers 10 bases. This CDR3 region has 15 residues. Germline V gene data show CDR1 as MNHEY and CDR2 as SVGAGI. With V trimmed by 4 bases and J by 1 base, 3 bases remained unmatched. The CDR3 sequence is CASSSAGGSQETQYF. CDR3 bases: TGTGCCAGCAGTTCAGCGGGAGGGTCCCAAGAGACCCAGTACTTC.

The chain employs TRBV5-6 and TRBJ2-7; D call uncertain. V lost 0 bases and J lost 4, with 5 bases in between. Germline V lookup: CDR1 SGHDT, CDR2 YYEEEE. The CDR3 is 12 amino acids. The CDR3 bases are TGTGCCAGCAGCTTGGTCGAGTACGAGCAGTACTTC. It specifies CASSLVEYEQYF.

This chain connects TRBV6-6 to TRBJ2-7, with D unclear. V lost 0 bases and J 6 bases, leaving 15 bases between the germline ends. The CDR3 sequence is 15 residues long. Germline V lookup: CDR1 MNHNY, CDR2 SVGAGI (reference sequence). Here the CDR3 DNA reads TGTGCCAGCAGTTACTCTGGCGCAGCGAAGACCGAGCAGTACTTC. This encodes CASSYSGAAKTEQYF.

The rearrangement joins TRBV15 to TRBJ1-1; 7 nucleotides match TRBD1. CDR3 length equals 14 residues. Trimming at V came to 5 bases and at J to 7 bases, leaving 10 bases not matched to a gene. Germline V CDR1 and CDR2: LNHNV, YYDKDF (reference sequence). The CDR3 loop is CATSPRTGGSEAFF. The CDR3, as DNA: TGTGCCACCAGCCCCCGGACAGGTGGTAGTGAAGCTTTCTTT.

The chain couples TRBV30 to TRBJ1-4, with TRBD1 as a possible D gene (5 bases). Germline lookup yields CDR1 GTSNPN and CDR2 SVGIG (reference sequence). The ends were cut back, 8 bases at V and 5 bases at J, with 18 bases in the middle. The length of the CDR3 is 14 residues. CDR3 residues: CAIGAPGSNEKLFF. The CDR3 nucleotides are TGTGCCATCGGGGCCCCAGGGTCAAATGAAAAACTGTTTTTT.

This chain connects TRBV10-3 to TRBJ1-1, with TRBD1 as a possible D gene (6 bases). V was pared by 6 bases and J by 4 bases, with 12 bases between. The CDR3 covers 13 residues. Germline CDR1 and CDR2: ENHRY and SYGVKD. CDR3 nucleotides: TGTGCCATCAGCGGGCCAGGGGCCACTGAAGCTTTCTTT. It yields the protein CAISGPGATEAFF.

This CDR3 reads CASSTNGQDSGNTIYF. In DNA, the CDR3 is TGTGCCAGCTCAACTAATGGGCAGGACTCTGGAAACACCATATATTTT. This sequence joins TRBV18 and TRBJ1-3; D unclear. CDR3 length equals 16 residues. V gave up 5 bases and J gave up 0 bases, with 14 bases separating them. Per the germline V gene, CDR1 is KGHSH and CDR2 is LQKENI.

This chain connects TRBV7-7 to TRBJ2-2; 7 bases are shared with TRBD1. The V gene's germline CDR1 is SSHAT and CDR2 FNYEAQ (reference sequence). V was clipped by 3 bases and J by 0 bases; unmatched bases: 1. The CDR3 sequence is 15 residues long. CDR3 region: CASSFQGANTGELFF. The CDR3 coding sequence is TGTGCCAGCAGCTTTCAGGGGGCGAACACCGGGGAGCTGTTTTTT.

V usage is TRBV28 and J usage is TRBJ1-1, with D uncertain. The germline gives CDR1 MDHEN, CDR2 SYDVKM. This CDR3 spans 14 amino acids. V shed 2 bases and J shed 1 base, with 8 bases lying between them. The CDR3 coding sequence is TGTGCCAGCAGTTTACGCGGGGAGAACACTGAAGCTTTCTTT. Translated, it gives CASSLRGENTEAFF.

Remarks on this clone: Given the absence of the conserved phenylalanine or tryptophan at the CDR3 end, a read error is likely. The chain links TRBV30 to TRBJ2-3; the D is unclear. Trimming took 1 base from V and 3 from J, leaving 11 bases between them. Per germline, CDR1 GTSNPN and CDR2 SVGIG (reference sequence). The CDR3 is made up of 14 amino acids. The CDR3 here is CAWSAPRATDTQYS. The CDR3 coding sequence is TGTGCCTGGAGTGCCCCCCGGGCGACAGATACGCAGTATTCT.

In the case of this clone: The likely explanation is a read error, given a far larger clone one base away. The CDR3 is CASSQAGSHPTEAFF. CDR3 nucleotide sequence: TGCGCCAGCAGCCAAGCGGGCAGTCACCCCACTGAAGCTTTCTTT. The rearrangement uses TRBV4-3 and TRBJ1-1; D is uncertain. The CDR3 totals 15 residues. V lost 1 base and J 4 bases, leaving 13 bases between the germline ends. Germline V lookup: CDR1 LGHNA, CDR2 YSLEER.

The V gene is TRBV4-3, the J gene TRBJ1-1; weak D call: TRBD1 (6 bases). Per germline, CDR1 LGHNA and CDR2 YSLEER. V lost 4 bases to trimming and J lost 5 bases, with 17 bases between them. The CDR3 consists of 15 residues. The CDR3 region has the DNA TGCGCCAGCAGCCCCGCCTCACAGGGAGGGACTGAAGCTTTCTTT. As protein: CASSPASQGGTEAFF.

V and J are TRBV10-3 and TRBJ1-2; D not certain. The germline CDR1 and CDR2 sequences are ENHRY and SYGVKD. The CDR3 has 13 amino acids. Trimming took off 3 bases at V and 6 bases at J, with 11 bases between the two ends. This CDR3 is CAISEGWGDGYTF. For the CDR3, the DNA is TGTGCCATCAGTGAAGGATGGGGTGATGGCTACACCTTC.

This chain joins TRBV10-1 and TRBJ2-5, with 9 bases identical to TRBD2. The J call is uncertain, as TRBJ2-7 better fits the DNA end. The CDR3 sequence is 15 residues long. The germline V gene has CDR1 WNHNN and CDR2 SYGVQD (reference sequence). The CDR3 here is CASSEIRGGVYEQYF. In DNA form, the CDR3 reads TGCGCCAGCAGTGAGATTCGCGGGGGGGTCTACGAGCAGTACTTC.

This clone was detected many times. As DNA, the CDR3 is TGTGCCAGCAGTGAAGTCGGGTCTAGCGGGGACAAGGAGCAGTACTTC. The encoded protein is CASSEVGSSGDKEQYF. The V and J genes are TRBV2 and TRBJ2-7, with TRBD2 matching 9 bases. The germline CDR1 and CDR2 sequences are SNHLY and FYNNEI. This CDR3 comprises 16 residues. The J segment lost 7 bases and the V segment lost 1 base, leaving 11 bases of the junction unmatched. The whole variable domain, remainder taken from reference TRBV2 and TRBJ2-7, is EPEVTQTPSHQVTQMGQEVILRCVPISNHLYFYWYRQILGQKVEFLVSFYNNEISEKSEIFDDQFSVERPDGSNFTLKIRSTKLEDSAMYFCASSEVGSSGDKEQYFGPGTRLTVT.

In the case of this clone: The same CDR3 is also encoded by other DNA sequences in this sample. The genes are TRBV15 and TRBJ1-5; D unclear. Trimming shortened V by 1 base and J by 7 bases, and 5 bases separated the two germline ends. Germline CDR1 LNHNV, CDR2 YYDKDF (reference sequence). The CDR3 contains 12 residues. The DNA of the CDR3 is TGTGCCACCAGCAGAGGGAACCAGCCCCAGCATTTT. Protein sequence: CATSRGNQPQHF.

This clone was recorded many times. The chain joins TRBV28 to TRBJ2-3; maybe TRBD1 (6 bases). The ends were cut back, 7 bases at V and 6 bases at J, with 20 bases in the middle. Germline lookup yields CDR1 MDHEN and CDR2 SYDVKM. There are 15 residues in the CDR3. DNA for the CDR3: TGTGCCAGCACGTCGCAGGGGCAAGACGGGGATACGCAGTATTTT. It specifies CASTSQGQDGDTQYF. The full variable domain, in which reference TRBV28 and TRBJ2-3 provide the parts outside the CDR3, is DVKVTQSSRYLVKRTGEKVFLECVQDMDHENMFWYRQDPGLGLRLIYFSYDVKMKEKGDIPEGYSVSREKKERFSLILESASTNQTSMYLCASTSQGQDGDTQYFGPGTRLTVL.

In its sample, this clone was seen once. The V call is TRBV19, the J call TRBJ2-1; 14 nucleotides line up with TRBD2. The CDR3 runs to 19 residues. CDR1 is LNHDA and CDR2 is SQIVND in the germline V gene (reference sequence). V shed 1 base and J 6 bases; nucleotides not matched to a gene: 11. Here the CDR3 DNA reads TGTGCCAGTAGTATAGTTGTAGGGACTAGCGGGAGACCCCTCAATGAGCAGTTCTTC. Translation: CASSIVVGTSGRPLNEQFF.